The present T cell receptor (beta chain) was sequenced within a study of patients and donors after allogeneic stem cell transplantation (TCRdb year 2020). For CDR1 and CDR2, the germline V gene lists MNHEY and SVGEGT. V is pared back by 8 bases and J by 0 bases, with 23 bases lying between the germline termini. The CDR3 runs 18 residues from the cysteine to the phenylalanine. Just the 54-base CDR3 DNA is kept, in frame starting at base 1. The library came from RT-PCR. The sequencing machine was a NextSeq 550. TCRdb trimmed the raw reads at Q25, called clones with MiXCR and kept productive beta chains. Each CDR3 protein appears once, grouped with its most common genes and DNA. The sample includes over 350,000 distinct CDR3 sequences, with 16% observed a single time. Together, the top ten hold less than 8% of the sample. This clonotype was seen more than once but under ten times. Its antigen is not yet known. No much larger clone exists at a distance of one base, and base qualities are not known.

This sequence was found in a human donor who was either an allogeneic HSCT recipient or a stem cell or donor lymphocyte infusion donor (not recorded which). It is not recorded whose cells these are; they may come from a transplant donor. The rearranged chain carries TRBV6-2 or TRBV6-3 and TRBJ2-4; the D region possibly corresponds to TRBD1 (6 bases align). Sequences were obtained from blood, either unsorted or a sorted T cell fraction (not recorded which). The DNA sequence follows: TGTGCCAGCGCTCTAGACCTTTGGACAGAGGAAGCCAAAAACATTCAGTACTTC. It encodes CASALDLWTEEAKNIQYF.